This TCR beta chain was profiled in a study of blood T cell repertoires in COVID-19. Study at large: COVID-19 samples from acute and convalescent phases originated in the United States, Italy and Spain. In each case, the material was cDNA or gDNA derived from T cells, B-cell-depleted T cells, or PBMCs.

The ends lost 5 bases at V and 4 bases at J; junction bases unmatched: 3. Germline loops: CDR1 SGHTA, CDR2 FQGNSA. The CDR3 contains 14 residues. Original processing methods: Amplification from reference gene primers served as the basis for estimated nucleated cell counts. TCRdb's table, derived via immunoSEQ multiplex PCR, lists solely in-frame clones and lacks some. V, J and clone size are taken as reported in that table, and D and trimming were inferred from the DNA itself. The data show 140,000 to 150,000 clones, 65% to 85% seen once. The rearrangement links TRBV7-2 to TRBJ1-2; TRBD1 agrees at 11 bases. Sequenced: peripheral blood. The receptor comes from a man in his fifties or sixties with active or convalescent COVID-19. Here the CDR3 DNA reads TGTGCCAGCAGCCCCGGACAGGGGGCCTATGGCTACACCTTC. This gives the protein CASSPGQGAYGYTF.